This is a list of T cell receptor beta chains from one sample in a study of monozygotic twins with inflammatory bowel disease. For each CDR3 protein, TCRdb gives one entry from its re-call of the 5' RACE reads, without DNA. This repertoire includes approximately 400,000 distinct CDR3 sequences. The material sequenced was blood. The receptors here all came from a human donor with ulcerative colitis or Crohn's disease, or a healthy co-twin of an affected twin (not recorded which). CDR3s include the opening cysteine and the closing phenylalanine or tryptophan. Fields, in order: J gene, V gene, CDR3 protein.

J: TRBJ2-5; V: TRBV3-1; CDR3: CASSPNGETQYF
J: TRBJ2-1; V: TRBV23-1; CDR3: CASSAPGQGACGPNEQFF
J: TRBJ2-3; V: TRBV7-9; CDR3: CASSLASLAGGPDTQYF
J: TRBJ2-5; V: TRBV18; CDR3: CASSPNTGKGETQYF
J: TRBJ2-3; V: TRBV29-1; CDR3: CSVDLAGAYTDTQYF
J: TRBJ2-7; V: TRBV11-1; CDR3: CASSPRSGTSGSSRWTYEQYF
J: TRBJ2-7; V: TRBV6-1; CDR3: CASSEGTSVSSSYEQYF
J: TRBJ2-7; V: TRBV27; CDR3: CASSLRGGNEQYF
J: TRBJ2-5; V: TRBV7-3; CDR3: CASSYGVGRGEETQYF
J: TRBJ2-1; V: TRBV6-1; CDR3: CATSQPPSYNEQFF
J: TRBJ2-5; V: TRBV5-5; CDR3: CASRFQFRSAIETQYF
J: TRBJ2-1; V: TRBV12-3/TRBV12-4; CDR3: CASTKGSGGAGYEQFF
J: TRBJ1-2; V: TRBV5-1; CDR3: CASSPRGDGYTF
J: TRBJ2-1; V: TRBV6-5; CDR3: CASSYGVLYNEQFF
J: TRBJ2-2; V: TRBV5-1; CDR3: CASSSRGQGEGTGELFF
J: TRBJ1-2; V: TRBV4-2; CDR3: CASSRTPTGDRHYGYTF
J: TRBJ1-2; V: TRBV5-1; CDR3: CASSPRGTGAGYGYTF
J: TRBJ2-6; V: TRBV12-3/TRBV12-4; CDR3: CASRPPGQGLSGANVLTF
J: TRBJ2-1; V: TRBV24-1; CDR3: CATSDWGTDSSYNEQFF
J: TRBJ1-2; V: TRBV28; CDR3: CASTRTADGYTF
J: TRBJ2-7; V: TRBV20-1; CDR3: CSARDPGSGNYEQYF
J: TRBJ2-5; V: TRBV5-1; CDR3: CASSLAAGTETQYF
J: TRBJ2-1; V: TRBV9; CDR3: CASSVEGGGNEQFF
J: TRBJ2-2; V: TRBV28; CDR3: CASSPRRLLAGELFF
J: TRBJ2-4; V: TRBV7-2; CDR3: CASSWTKNIQYF
J: TRBJ1-1; V: TRBV20-1; CDR3: CSARDLRGLTVAFF
J: TRBJ2-5; V: TRBV12-3/TRBV12-4; CDR3: CASSFPGRGIRTQYF
J: TRBJ2-3; V: TRBV4-2; CDR3: CASSRPPSGGGTSRTDTQYF
J: TRBJ1-1; V: TRBV10-3; CDR3: CAISEPGKNTEAFF
J: TRBJ2-7; V: TRBV7-2; CDR3: CASSPLAGGGYEQYF
J: TRBJ2-3; V: TRBV19; CDR3: CASRMGQGKADTQYF
J: TRBJ2-2; V: TRBV3-1; CDR3: CASSRIQNTGELFF
J: TRBJ1-2; V: TRBV5-1; CDR3: CASSSPPGSYGYTF
J: TRBJ2-5; V: TRBV6-6; CDR3: CASSPGHETQYF
J: TRBJ1-5; V: TRBV19; CDR3: CASSIQPRGNQPQHF
J: TRBJ2-2; V: TRBV5-1; CDR3: CASSFLQGAMDTGELFF
J: TRBJ2-1; V: TRBV7-7; CDR3: CASSLVAGQAGEQFF
J: TRBJ1-4; V: TRBV20-1; CDR3: CSAGTGGLNEKLFF
J: TRBJ1-1; V: TRBV6-1; CDR3: CASSPEGQRRAFF
J: TRBJ2-1; V: TRBV30; CDR3: CAWSVLTGGSYNEQFF
J: TRBJ2-5; V: TRBV29-1; CDR3: CSASMPGLAGGSPGKTQYF
J: TRBJ2-7; V: TRBV7-2; CDR3: CASSWAGTSGYEQYF
J: TRBJ2-2; V: TRBV2; CDR3: CASRVTGTSNTGELFF
J: TRBJ2-1; V: TRBV3-1; CDR3: CASSPQYGAYNEQFF
J: TRBJ2-2; V: TRBV5-1; CDR3: CASSLGTGSFTGELFF
J: TRBJ2-1; V: TRBV7-6; CDR3: CASSLAEVGGGALNEQFF
J: TRBJ2-7; V: TRBV27; CDR3: CASSFGGLYEQYF
J: TRBJ2-1; V: TRBV20-1; CDR3: CSARDWGGSYNEQFF
J: TRBJ2-1; V: TRBV6-2/TRBV6-3; CDR3: CASSSLRGLAGINEQFF
J: TRBJ2-3; V: TRBV20-1; CDR3: CSARPPSGDTQYF
J: TRBJ1-1; V: TRBV6-5; CDR3: CASSYSAVNTEAFF
J: TRBJ1-3; V: TRBV2; CDR3: CASRGQGVAGNTIYF
J: TRBJ2-1; V: TRBV6-1; CDR3: CASSPMWRGVSNEQFF
J: TRBJ1-5; V: TRBV28; CDR3: CATGQPYQPQHF
J: TRBJ1-3; V: TRBV10-3; CDR3: CAIRDEGARGNTIYF